This is a list of T cell receptor beta chains from one sample in a study of blood T cell repertoires in COVID-19. Generated by immunoSEQ multiplex PCR, the TCRdb table keeps only in-frame clones and is missing some. The sample has 150,000 to 200,000 clones, approximately 90% seen once. Sequenced: peripheral blood. Receptors originate from a man aged 18 to 29 who had recovered from COVID-19. The CDR3 runs from the conserved cysteine through the conserved F or W. Each record gives: clone size, J gene, D gene, V gene, CDR3 DNA, CDR3 protein. A D gene is named only where the DNA matches it firmly. Expanded clones get a size class; other rows say once, few or many, or leave the size out.

- | TRBJ2-3 | TRBD2 | TRBV4-1 | TGCGCCAGCAGCCAAGTAACTAGCGGCACAGATACGCAGTATTTT | CASSQVTSGTDTQYF
- | TRBJ2-2 | TRBD2 | TRBV7-7 | TGTGCTAGCAGCTTAGGACTAGCGGGGAACACCGGGGAGCTGTTTTTT | CASSLGLAGNTGELFF
- | TRBJ2-7 | TRBD2 | TRBV7-2 | TGTGCCAGCAGCACAACCGGGACTAGCGAGTACGAGCAGTACTTC | CASSTTGTSEYEQYF
once | TRBJ2-7 | - | TRBV2 | TGTGCCAGCAGTTTCTCGGACAGCTCCTACGAGCAGTACTTC | CASSFSDSSYEQYF
- | TRBJ1-2 | TRBD1 | TRBV7-9 | TGTGCCAGCAGCCACGGGACAGGGGAAGGCTACACCTTC | CASSHGTGEGYTF
- | TRBJ2-1 | - | TRBV27 | TGTGCCAGCAGTTTATCACAGGGTACCTCCTACAATGAGCAGTTCTTC | CASSLSQGTSYNEQFF
once | TRBJ2-5 | - | TRBV6-6 | TGTGCCAGCAGCCCTAGCTGGTCCCAAGAGACCCAGTACTTC | CASSPSWSQETQYF
- | TRBJ2-7 | TRBD2 | TRBV7-9 | TGTGCCAGCAGTTTAGGACTAGCGGGAGAAACCCACGAGCAGTACTTC | CASSLGLAGETHEQYF
- | TRBJ2-2 | - | TRBV9 | TGTGCCAGCAGCGTAGTGACAGGTCTCACCGGGGAGCTGTTTTTT | CASSVVTGLTGELFF
- | TRBJ1-5 | - | TRBV20-1 | TGCAGTGCTAGAGCGGGTCAGCCCCAGCATTTT | CSARAGQPQHF
once | TRBJ2-7 | - | TRBV19 | TGTGCCAGTAGTACGGACTCCTGGAACGAGCAGTACTTC | CASSTDSWNEQYF
once | TRBJ1-1 | - | TRBV9 | TGTGCCAGCGGGGTCGAGGGGAACACTGAAGCTTTCTTT | CASGVEGNTEAFF
- | TRBJ1-6 | - | TRBV7-8 | TGTGCCAGCAGCTTACCCAACTCCTATAATTCACCCCTCCACTTT | CASSLPNSYNSPLHF
once | TRBJ2-1 | - | TRBV6-5 | TGTGCCAGCACCCCTAACAGTTACAATGAGCAGTTCTTC | CASTPNSYNEQFF
- | TRBJ2-7 | TRBD1 | TRBV11-2 | TGTGCCAGCAGCTTAATTGGATCGACAGGGGTTGACGAGCAGTACTTC | CASSLIGSTGVDEQYF
- | TRBJ2-7 | - | TRBV9 | TGTGCCAGCAGCGCGGACAGTCCAGCCGACGAGCAGTACTTC | CASSADSPADEQYF
- | TRBJ2-5 | - | TRBV23-1 | TGCGCCAGCAGTCAATCGCGCGGGAAAGGCTGGGAGACCCAGTACTTC | CASSQSRGKGWETQYF
- | TRBJ2-7 | - | TRBV6-2/TRBV6-3 | TGTGCCAGCAGCCAAGAGAGGGGGATACACTCCTACGAGCAGTACTTC | CASSQERGIHSYEQYF
- | TRBJ2-5 | TRBD1 | TRBV7-3 | TGTGCCAGCAGCCCCGGGACAGGGCCAGAGACCCAGTACTTC | CASSPGTGPETQYF
- | TRBJ2-7 | TRBD1 | TRBV4-3 | TGCGCCAGCAGCGACGGGACAGGGGTCTCCTACGAGCAGTACTTC | CASSDGTGVSYEQYF
- | TRBJ2-3 | TRBD2 | TRBV6-2/TRBV6-3 | TGTGCCAGCAGTTCGCCTAGCGGGAGCACAGATACGCAGTATTTT | CASSSPSGSTDTQYF
- | TRBJ1-3 | TRBD1 | TRBV11-2 | TGTGCCAGCAGTTTCGGACAGGGCTCTGGAAACACCATATATTTT | CASSFGQGSGNTIYF
- | TRBJ2-7 | - | TRBV6-5 | TGTGCCAGCAGTTACTTACAGTCCCGCAGTGAGCAGTACTTC | CASSYLQSRSEQYF
- | TRBJ2-1 | TRBD1 | TRBV7-3 | TGTGCCAGCAGCCCAGCATGGACAGGGAATGAGCAGTTCTTC | CASSPAWTGNEQFF
- | TRBJ2-6 | - | TRBV19 | TGTGCCAGTAGTATGGCCCACAGGTTGGGTAGCTCTGGGGCCAACGTCCTGACTTTC | CASSMAHRLGSSGANVLTF
- | TRBJ2-2 | TRBD1 | TRBV19 | TGTGCCAGTAGCCGAGGACAGGGCCCAACCGGGGAGCTGTTTTTT | CASSRGQGPTGELFF
- | TRBJ2-1 | TRBD1 | TRBV7-8 | TGTGCCAGCAGCAACAGGGGATCCTACAATGAGCAGTTCTTC | CASSNRGSYNEQFF
- | TRBJ1-5 | TRBD1 | TRBV7-2 | TGTGCCAGCAGCTTAGAGGGACAGGGAGGGAATCAGCCCCAGCATTTT | CASSLEGQGGNQPQHF